The 8 T cell receptor beta chains listed next were all sequenced from one sample in a study of tumor and adjacent non-tumor tissue in lung cancer. RNA was extracted from bulk tissue without any cell sorting. The library came from three nested PCR rounds adapted from ARM-PCR protocols. TCRdb processed the multiplex PCR reads anew with MiXCR; each CDR3 protein has one entry. Among approximately 130,000 distinct CDR3 sequences listed, roughly 64% were seen once. Sequences were obtained from lung tumor tissue. Receptor source: a man younger than 45 with non-small cell lung cancer.

In this sample, this clonotype turned up a few times. Germline is not matched at one junction end, which may reflect a read error. The chain recombines TRBV6-1 with TRBJ2-2; 9 positions agree with TRBD1. CDR1 is MNHNS and CDR2 is SASEGT in the germline V gene. The CDR3 contains 16 residues. The CDR3 DNA reads TGTGCCAGCAGTGAACGGGGGACAGGGAACACCGGGGGGCTGTTTTTT. Amino acids: CASSERGTGNTGGLFF.

This clonotype was observed once. The junction departs from germline at one end; a sequencing error may be responsible. The genes are TRBV6-6 and TRBJ1-1; D not resolved. The CDR3 has 12 amino acids. Germline V gene data show CDR1 as MNHNY and CDR2 as SVGAGI (reference sequence). CDR3: CACSYKDTEAFF. The CDR3 DNA follows: TGTGCCTGCAGTTACAAGGACACTGAAGCTTTCTTT.

As concerns this clonotype: An end of the junction does not agree with germline; a read error may underlie this. This rearrangement joins TRBV20-1 to TRBJ2-7; 11 nucleotides align to TRBD1. Germline V gene lookup returns CDR1 DFQATT and CDR2 SNEGSKA (reference sequence). The CDR3 runs to 14 residues. CDR3 sequence reads: CSTRTGGNSYGQYF. The CDR3 coding sequence is TGCAGTACCAGGACAGGGGGCAATTCCTACGGGCAGTACTTC.

Only a few counts were recorded for this clonotype. A much larger clone differs by one base, so this may be a read error. V is TRBV4-2 and J is TRBJ2-7; either TRBD1 or TRBD2 may supply D (7 bases each). This CDR3 has 16 residues. Germline lookup yields CDR1 LGHNA and CDR2 YNFKEQ. Trimming cost V 4 bases and J 4 bases, with 20 bases left between them. The CDR3 here is CASSRGEGAGMYEQYF. DNA for the CDR3: TGTGCCAGCAGCCGAGGGGAGGGGGCGGGTATGTACGAGCAGTACTTC.

With regard to this clonotype: One end of the junction is discordant with germline, which a read error may explain. The rearrangement uses TRBV6-5 and TRBJ1-2; D might be TRBD1 (6 bases). Germline V gives CDR1 MNHEY, CDR2 SVGAGI. This CDR3 contains 17 residues. This CDR3 reads CASSYSVGAGVNYGYTF. The CDR3 coding sequence is TGTGCTAGCAGTTACTCGGTCGGGGCAGGGGTCAACTATGGCTACACCTTC.

This sequence joins TRBV11-2 and TRBJ2-1, with D perhaps TRBD1 (5 bases). This CDR3 contains 15 residues. The V end was cut by 4 bases, the J end by 8 bases, with 18 bases between. Germline CDR1 and CDR2: SGHAT and FQNNGV. CDR3 nucleotide sequence: TGTGCCAGCAGCTCAGGACCCACAGGTGGCCATGAGCAGTTCTTC. It specifies CASSSGPTGGHEQFF.

Turning to this clonotype: This sequence may be a read error, since a much larger clone differs from it by one base. Since no conserved phenylalanine or tryptophan closes the CDR3, a read error is the likely cause. This chain connects TRBV20-1 to TRBJ2-1; no firm D call. Trimming removed 2 bases from V and 13 bases from J, with 12 bases in between. CDR3 length: 11 amino acids. CDR1 is DFQATT, CDR2 SNEGSKA, per germline (reference sequence). CDR3: CSARRSSSQFS. The CDR3, as DNA: TGCAGTGCTAGACGGTCATCGAGTCAGTTCTCC.

This clonotype was counted a few times. One base away lies a much larger clone, so this may be a sequencing read error. This chain connects TRBV20-1 to TRBJ2-7; 7 nucleotides align to TRBD2. CDR1 is DFQATT, CDR2 SNEGSKA, per germline (reference sequence). With V trimmed by 5 bases and J by 3 bases, 7 bases remained unmatched. The CDR3 is 13 residues long. CDR3 nucleotides: TGCAGTGCTGCCGGGCTAGCGGTCTACGAGCAGTACTTC. This translates into CSAAGLAVYEQYF.